The entry that follows covers one TCR beta chain sequence. Its target is not known. This sample stems from a study of blood T cells in healthy people across ages. Study background: Capture by template switching was about one barcoded beta molecule per two T cells. Study-level points and caveats: For the donors, CMV status was unknown and possibly confounded expanded clonotype changes. Across the age range, TCR beta diversity per million T cells fell in a roughly linear way.

Germline V gene lookup returns CDR1 LGHNA and CDR2 YNFKEQ. Trimming pared 4 bases from V and 4 bases from J, leaving 24 bases between. The CDR3 is made up of 18 amino acids. The second PCR ran about 6 to 11 cycles with a sample-barcoded 5' primer and J-beta primers. One entry per CDR3 protein, called by TCRdb with MiXCR from the 5' RACE reads. The sample has hundreds of thousands of distinct CDR3 sequences, 55% to 70% seen once. The chain has TRBV4-2 and TRBJ2-3; TRBD2 is a possible D gene (5 bases). Sequencing was performed on blood. The origin of this receptor is a man aged 30 to 39 in good health. The CDR3 bases are TGTGCCAGCAGCCTAGGTCCCAGGACCCGAGGGTTCCCAGATACGCAGTATTTT. It encodes CASSLGPRTRGFPDTQYF.